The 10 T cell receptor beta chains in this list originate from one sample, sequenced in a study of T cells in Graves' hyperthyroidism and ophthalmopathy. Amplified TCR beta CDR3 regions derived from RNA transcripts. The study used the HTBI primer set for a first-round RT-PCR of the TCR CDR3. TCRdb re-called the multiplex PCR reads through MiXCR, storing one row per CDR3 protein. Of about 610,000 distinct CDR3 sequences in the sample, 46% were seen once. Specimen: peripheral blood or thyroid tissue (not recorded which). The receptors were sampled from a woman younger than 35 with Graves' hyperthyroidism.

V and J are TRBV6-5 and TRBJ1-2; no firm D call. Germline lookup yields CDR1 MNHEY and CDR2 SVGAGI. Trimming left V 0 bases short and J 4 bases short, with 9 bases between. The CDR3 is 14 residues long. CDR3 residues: CASSYSKDPYGYTF. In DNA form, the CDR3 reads TGTGCCAGCAGTTACTCCAAGGATCCCTATGGCTACACCTTC.

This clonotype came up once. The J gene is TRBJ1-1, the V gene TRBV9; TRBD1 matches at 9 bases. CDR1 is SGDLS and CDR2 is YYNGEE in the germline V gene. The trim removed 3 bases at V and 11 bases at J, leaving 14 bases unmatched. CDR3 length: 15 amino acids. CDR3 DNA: TGTGCCAGCAGCGCCGGGACAGGGTTAACTTTAGAGGCTTTCTTT. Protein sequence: CASSAGTGLTLEAFF.

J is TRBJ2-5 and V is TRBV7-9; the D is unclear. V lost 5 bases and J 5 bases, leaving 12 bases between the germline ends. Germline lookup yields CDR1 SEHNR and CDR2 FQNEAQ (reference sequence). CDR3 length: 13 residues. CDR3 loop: CASSPGLLETQYF. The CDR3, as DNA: TGTGCCAGCAGCCCCGGGCTCTTGGAGACCCAGTACTTC. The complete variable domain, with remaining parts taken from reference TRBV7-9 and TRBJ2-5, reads DTGVSQNPRHKITKRGQNVTFRCDPISEHNRLYWYRQTLGQGPEFLTYFQNEAQLEKSRLLSDRFSAERPKGSFSTLEIQRTEQGDSAMYLCASSPGLLETQYFGPGTRLLVL.

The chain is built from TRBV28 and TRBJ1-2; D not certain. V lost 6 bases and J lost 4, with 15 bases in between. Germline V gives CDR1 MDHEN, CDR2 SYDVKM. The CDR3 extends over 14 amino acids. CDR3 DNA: TGTGCCAGCAGCACAGACATCCCCTCCTATGGCTACACCTTC. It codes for CASSTDIPSYGYTF.

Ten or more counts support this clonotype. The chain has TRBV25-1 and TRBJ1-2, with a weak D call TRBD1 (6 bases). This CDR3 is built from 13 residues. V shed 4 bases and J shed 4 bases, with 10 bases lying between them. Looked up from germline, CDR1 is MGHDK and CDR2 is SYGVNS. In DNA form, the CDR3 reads TGTGCCAGCAGTGGGGGGCAAGGCTATGGCTACACCTTC. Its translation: CASSGGQGYGYTF.

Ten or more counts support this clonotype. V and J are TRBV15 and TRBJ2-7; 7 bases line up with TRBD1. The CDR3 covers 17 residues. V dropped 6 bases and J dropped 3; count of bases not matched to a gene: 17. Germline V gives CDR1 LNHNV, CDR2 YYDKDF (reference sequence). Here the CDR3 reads CATRSDRDHGGYYEQYF. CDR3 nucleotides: TGTGCCACCAGGAGTGACAGGGACCATGGGGGCTACTACGAGCAGTACTTC.

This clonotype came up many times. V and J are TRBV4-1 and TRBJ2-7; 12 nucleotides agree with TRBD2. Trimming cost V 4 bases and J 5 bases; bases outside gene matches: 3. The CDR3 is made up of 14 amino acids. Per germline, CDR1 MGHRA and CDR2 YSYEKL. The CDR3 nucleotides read TGCGCCAGCAGCCGCCGACTAGCGGGAGACGAGCAGTACTTC. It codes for CASSRRLAGDEQYF.

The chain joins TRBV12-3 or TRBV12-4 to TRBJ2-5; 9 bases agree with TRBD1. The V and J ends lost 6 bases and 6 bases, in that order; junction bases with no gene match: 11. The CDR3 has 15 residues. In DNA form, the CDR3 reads TGTGCCAGCAGGATACAGGGGGCAGGAACGCAGACCCAGTACTTC. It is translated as CASRIQGAGTQTQYF.

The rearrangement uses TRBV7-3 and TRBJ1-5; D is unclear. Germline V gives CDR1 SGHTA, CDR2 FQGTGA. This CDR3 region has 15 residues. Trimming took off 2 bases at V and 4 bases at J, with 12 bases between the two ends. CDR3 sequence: CASSLSAATNQPQHF. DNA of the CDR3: TGTGCCAGCAGCTTATCGGCGGCCACGAATCAGCCCCAGCATTTT.

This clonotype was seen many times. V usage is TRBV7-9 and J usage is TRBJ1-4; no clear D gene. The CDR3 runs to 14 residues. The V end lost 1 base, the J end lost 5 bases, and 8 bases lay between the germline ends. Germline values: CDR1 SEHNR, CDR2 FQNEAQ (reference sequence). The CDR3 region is CASSLGLANEKLFF. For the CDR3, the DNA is TGTGCCAGCAGCTTAGGACTTGCGAATGAAAAACTGTTTTTT. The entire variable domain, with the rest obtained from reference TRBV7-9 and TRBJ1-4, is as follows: DTGVSQNPRHKITKRGQNVTFRCDPISEHNRLYWYRQTLGQGPEFLTYFQNEAQLEKSRLLSDRFSAERPKGSFSTLEIQRTEQGDSAMYLCASSLGLANEKLFFGSGTQLSVL.